This entry features one T cell receptor (beta chain) sequence. It has no known antigen specificity. CDR3 length: 16 amino acids, cysteine to phenylalanine. Only the protein sequence is given. The germline V gene (reference sequence) yields DFQATT for CDR1 and SNEGSKA for CDR2. Sequencer: Illumina HiSeq 2000. 5'RACE template switching, by which a universal primer site and unique molecular identifiers were added, was used to make TCR beta cDNA libraries. cDNA synthesis was primed from the TCR beta constant segment and was followed by two successive PCR amplification steps. Turning to the authors' computational methods: Reads were demultiplexed and grouped by UMI with MIGEC, and clonotypes were assembled and quantified with MiTCR. To remove erroneous sequences, TCR cDNA sequences were retained only when supported by two or more reads. Downstream repertoire analysis used the tcR package, and clonotypes were matched across fractions by CDR3 nucleotide sequence plus V segment. Antigen specificity was annotated against VDJdb with VDJmatch, allowing one amino acid substitution in CDR3. TCRdb reprocessed the reads into one record per CDR3 protein sequence, lacking DNA. The V and J calls were not made by the authors but by TCRdb's processing. The sample table gives roughly 180,000 distinct CDR3 sequences. Together, the top ten hold approximately 17% of the sample.

A commercial ELISA kit detecting HCMV-specific IgG in serum was used to determine HCMV serostatus. Ficoll density gradient centrifugation was used to isolate peripheral blood mononuclear cells from blood. This sample is part of a study of T cells expressing NK-cell markers (dated by TCRdb to about 2020). With respect to the entire study: In sorted CD3+CD56+NKG2C+, CD3+CD56+NKG2C- and CD3+CD56-NKG2C+ T-cell subsets from several donors, TCR beta-chain repertoires were profiled. Of the eight sequenced donors, seven were found to be HCMV-seropositive and one was found to be HCMV-seronegative. All eight donors whose samples were sequenced were randomly selected healthy volunteers, three of them men and five women. Illumina HiSeq 2000/2500, MiSeq or NextSeq was used to sequence libraries as 2 x 150 bp reads.

Overall results and qualifications from the work: In several donors, the dominant CD3+CD56+NKG2C+ clonotypes were among the top 10 CD8+ clonotypes and accounted for about 1.0-7.5% of CD8+ T cells. Whether the expanded NKG2C-expressing T cell clones were specific for HCMV antigens was left unclear. Those dominant clonotypes were again the most abundant among CD3+CD56-NKG2C+ cells in several donors, at roughly 25-60.1%.

Recombination linked TRBV20-1 to TRBJ2-1; TCRdb's D call of TRBD2 is untestable without DNA. The sequence derives from a woman between 18 and 75 years old in good health. The source material was blood T cells: a sorted CD56 or NKG2C T cell subset, CD4+ or CD8+ T cells, or bulk PBMC T cells (not recorded which). For the CDR3, the sequence is CSAREMRVSSYNEQFF.